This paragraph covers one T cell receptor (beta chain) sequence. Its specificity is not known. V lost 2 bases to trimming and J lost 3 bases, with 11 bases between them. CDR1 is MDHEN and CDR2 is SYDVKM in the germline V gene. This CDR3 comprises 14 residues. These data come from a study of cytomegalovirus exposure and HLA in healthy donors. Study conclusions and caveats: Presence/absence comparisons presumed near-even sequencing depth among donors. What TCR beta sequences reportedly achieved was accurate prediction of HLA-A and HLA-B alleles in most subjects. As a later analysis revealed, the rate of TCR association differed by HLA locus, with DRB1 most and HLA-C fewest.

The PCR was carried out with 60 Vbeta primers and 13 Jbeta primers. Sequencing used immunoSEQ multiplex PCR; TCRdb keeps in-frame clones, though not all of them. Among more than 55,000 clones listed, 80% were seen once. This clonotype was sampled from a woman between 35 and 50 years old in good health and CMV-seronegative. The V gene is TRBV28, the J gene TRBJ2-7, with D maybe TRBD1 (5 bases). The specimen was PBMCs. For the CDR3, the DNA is TGTGCCAGCAGTTTAAGATCCAGGGACTACGAGCAGTACTTC. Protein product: CASSLRSRDYEQYF.